This T cell receptor beta chain is drawn from a study of T cell responses to AZD1222 COVID-19 vaccine. Profiled with immunoSEQ multiplex PCR; TCRdb holds only in-frame clones, not every one. The sample yields about 120,000 clones, around 86% seen once. Germline assignment: CDR1 SGHTA and CDR2 FQGNSA. The V end lost 5 bases, the J end lost 9 bases, and 17 bases lay between the germline ends. This CDR3 region has 14 residues. The sample consisted of peripheral blood, taken on day 0 of AZD1222 vaccination. The V and J genes are TRBV7-2 and TRBJ2-1; D uncertain. The source of this sequence is an adult in good health. The CDR3, as DNA: TGTGCCAGCAGCACAGCTGTGGGCACGACTGAGCAGTTCTTC. Amino acids: CASSTAVGTTEQFF.